A single sample is the source of the 16 T cell receptor beta chains below, sequenced in a study of T cells in Graves' hyperthyroidism and ophthalmopathy. Amplified regions were TCR beta CDR3 sequences from RNA transcripts. The primer set for the first-round RT-PCR of the TCR CDR3 was HTBI. TCRdb re-called the multiplex PCR reads through MiXCR, storing one row per CDR3 protein. The sample has about 700,000 distinct CDR3 sequences; over 40% are singletons. Sequencing input: peripheral blood or thyroid tissue (not recorded which). These receptors were obtained from an adult man with Graves' disease, either hyperthyroidism or ophthalmopathy (not recorded which).

Note on this clonotype: A much larger clone differs from this one at a single base, so this may be a read error. The chain couples TRBV7-8 to TRBJ1-3, with TRBD1 matching over 8 bases. Germline loops: CDR1 SGHVS, CDR2 FQNEAQ. This CDR3 has 16 residues. The CDR3 bases are TGTGCCGGCAGCTTAGGGGACAGGACCTCTGGAAACACCATATATTTT. Residues: CAGSLGDRTSGNTIYF.

The chain links TRBV7-9 to TRBJ2-2, with TRBD1 identical over 8 bases. CDR1 is SEHNR and CDR2 is FQNEAQ in the germline V gene (reference sequence). The CDR3 loop spans 15 amino acids. V lost 5 bases to trimming and J lost 1 base; unmatched junction nucleotides: 3. The CDR3 sequence: CASSPTGGNTGELFF. The CDR3 bases are TGTGCCAGCAGCCCAACAGGGGGGAACACCGGGGAGCTGTTTTTT.

CDR3 protein: CATSTTSGTGSTDTQYF. The CDR3 DNA reads as TGTGCCACCAGCACGACCTCCGGGACAGGGTCCACAGATACGCAGTATTTT. The chain is built from TRBV15 and TRBJ2-3; 9 positions agree with TRBD1. V dropped 4 bases and J dropped 2; count of bases not matched to a gene: 10. The CDR3 has 17 amino acids. Germline CDR1 reads LNHNV; CDR2 reads YYDKDF (reference sequence).

This clonotype was detected only a few times. At one end the junction does not follow the germline gene, possibly because of a read error. This rearrangement joins TRBV7-2 to TRBJ2-7, with a weak D call TRBD1 (5 bases). The CDR3 consists of 14 residues. CDR1 is SGHTA, CDR2 FQGNSA, per germline. The DNA of the CDR3 is TGTGCCAGCAGAAAGGACACAGGCTCCAACGAGCAGTACTTC. It yields the protein CASRKDTGSNEQYF.

This clonotype was seen only a few times. The chain has TRBV9 and TRBJ1-1; unclear D gene. Trimming left V 5 bases short and J 5 bases short, with 13 bases between. This CDR3 has 13 amino acids. Germline V gives CDR1 SGDLS, CDR2 YYNGEE. CDR3 sequence reads: CASSDRHLTEAFF. CDR3 DNA sequence: TGTGCCAGCAGTGACCGGCACCTAACTGAAGCTTTCTTT.

This clonotype was seen a handful of times. Being one base from a much bigger clone, this may be a read error. The rearrangement links TRBV2 to TRBJ2-2, with D unresolved. This CDR3 comprises 12 residues. Germline lookup yields CDR1 SNHLY and CDR2 FYNNEI. The V gene lost 6 bases and the J gene lost 2 bases, with 4 bases spanning the gap. This CDR3 reads CASRFNTGELFF. Written as DNA, the CDR3 is TGTGCCAGCAGATTTAACACCGGGGAGCTGTTTTTT.

The V call is TRBV20-1, the J call TRBJ2-7; possibly TRBD2 for D (5 bases). CDR1 DFQATT and CDR2 SNEGSKA come from the germline V gene (reference sequence). Trimming left V 3 bases short and J 4 bases short, with 13 bases between. The CDR3 has 13 residues. CDR3 sequence (DNA): TGCAGTGCTAGGGGGAGCGTTGGATACGAGCAGTACTTC. As protein: CSARGSVGYEQYF.

This clonotype was detected a few times. This chain links TRBV20-1 with TRBJ1-4; D is undetermined. Germline V gene sequence: CDR1 DFQATT, CDR2 SNEGSKA (reference sequence). Deletions cut 1 base from V and 2 bases from J, with 5 bases between. This CDR3 region has 13 residues. The CDR3: CSARVATNEKLFF. The DNA of the CDR3 is TGCAGTGCTAGAGTCGCTACTAATGAAAAACTGTTTTTT.

Concerning this clonotype: A clone one base away is much larger, so this may be a read error. This sequence joins TRBV19 and TRBJ1-1; a weak D match, TRBD1 (5 bases). This CDR3 is 16 amino acids long. CDR1 and CDR2 (germline): LNHDA, SQIVND (reference sequence). The CDR3 DNA reads TGTGTCAGTAGTGCCGGGACCGCTACACTGTCGTTGATCGCTTTCTTT. It translates to CVSSAGTATLSLIAFF.

This clonotype was seen only a few times. This rearrangement joins TRBV7-8 to TRBJ2-7, with 9 positions matching TRBD2. The germline gives CDR1 SGHVS, CDR2 FQNEAQ. This CDR3 comprises 16 residues. Trimming removed 3 bases from V and 0 bases from J; junction bases left unmatched: 6. The CDR3 reads CASSFSASGASYEQYF. CDR3 nucleotide sequence: TGTGCCAGCAGCTTTTCTGCTAGCGGGGCCTCCTACGAGCAGTACTTC.

The CDR3 nucleotides are TGTGCCAGCAGCGTAGCCGGGACAGAGACATATGGCTACACCTTC. Residues: CASSVAGTETYGYTF. V gene TRBV9 combines with J gene TRBJ1-2; TRBD1 matches 7 bases. Germline assignment: CDR1 SGDLS and CDR2 YYNGEE. The CDR3 runs 15 residues. The ends lost 0 bases at V and 5 bases at J; junction bases unmatched: 7.

Comments on this clonotype: Being one base from a much bigger clone, this may be a read error. CDR3 in amino acids: CNVEPGAGPAAFF. CDR3 nucleotides: TGCAACGTTGAACCGGGGGCGGGACCCGCGGCTTTCTTT. The rearrangement uses TRBV29-1 and TRBJ1-1; D is perhaps TRBD1 (6 bases). The CDR3 runs to 13 residues. Germline CDR1 and CDR2: SQVTM and ANQGSEA.

The sample holds one count of this clonotype. The chain links TRBV9 to TRBJ2-5; D may be TRBD1 or TRBD2 (6 bases each). Germline loops: CDR1 SGDLS, CDR2 YYNGEE. Trimming cost V 0 bases and J 1 base, with 10 bases left between them. The CDR3 extends over 15 amino acids. The DNA for the CDR3 is TGTGCCAGCAGCGTAGCCTGGGGGGCCCAAGAGACCCAGTACTTC. As protein: CASSVAWGAQETQYF.

This clonotype was counted only a few times. One end of the junction does not line up with germline, which may come from a read error. The chain has TRBV10-3 and TRBJ2-7; tentatively, D is TRBD1 (5 bases). The CDR3 sequence is 16 residues long. Germline V gene sequence: CDR1 ENHRY, CDR2 SYGVKD. CDR3: CASSDYRTYGSYEQYF. CDR3 nucleotide sequence: TGTGCCAGCAGTGATTACAGGACGTACGGGTCCTACGAGCAGTACTTC.

The CDR3 DNA reads TGTGCCAGCAGTCGAGGCGGGACAGGGGCCGTTCGCGAGCAGTACTTC. Protein: CASSRGGTGAVREQYF. The chain recombines TRBV11-2 with TRBJ2-7, with TRBD1 matching over 10 bases. This CDR3 contains 16 residues. The germline CDR1 and CDR2 sequences are SGHAT and FQNNGV. The V gene end was trimmed by 6 bases and the J gene end by 6 bases; junction bases not matched to a gene: 14.

Ten or more counts support this clonotype. The chain carries TRBV10-3 and TRBJ1-5; D ambiguous. From germline, CDR1 is ENHRY and CDR2 SYGVKD. V was cut by 4 bases and J by 5 bases, with 6 bases left in between. CDR3 length: 12 residues. The CDR3 nucleotides read TGTGCCATCAGTGGGACCGATCAGCCCCAGCATTTT. Its protein product is CAISGTDQPQHF.